This TCR beta chain was retrieved from a study of metastatic and nonmetastatic thyroid tumors. Study information: Across peripheral blood and tumor or nodule tissue samples taken from malignant and benign thyroid patients, the repertoires were compared with one another.

Before thyroid surgery, none of the patients had received any treatment. As handled by the study authors: A distant-metastasis classifier for papillary thyroid cancer was built using CDR3 differences across clinicopathological groups. With MiXCR, TCRdb reprocessed the PCR reads. The V and J calls, along with clone size, are taken from TCRdb and not from the paper's own processing. The table lists 13,000 to 15,000 clones, roughly 29% of them singletons. With regard to this clone: What it binds is not known. At one of its ends the junction is not consistent with the germline gene, which may arise from a read error.

The study, taken as a whole, reports: Malignant thyroid tumors reportedly exceeded benign nodules significantly in TCR beta diversity, with the difference appearing in blood and tumor.

The sequenced material came from tumor tissue. The clonotype comes from a male donor with papillary thyroid cancer or a benign thyroid nodule (not recorded which). Some clones in this sample may be carry-over from other donors' samples.

The CDR3 loop is CASSLGGGRSYEQCF. The CDR3 bases are TGTGCCAGCAGCTTAGGGGGCGGGAGGTCCTACGAGCAGTGCTTC. The V call is TRBV7-8, the J call TRBJ2-7; 8 bases agree with TRBD2. The germline V gene encodes CDR1 SGHVS and CDR2 FQNEAQ. The CDR3 has 15 amino acids.